This T cell receptor (beta chain) derives from a study of blood T cell repertoires in COVID-19. Study in general: The study drew acute and convalescent COVID-19 samples from the United States, Italy and Spain. PBMCs, B-cell-depleted T cells, or T cells provided the cDNA or gDNA that made up the material.

In the original analysis: Amplification of reference gene primers was used by the study to estimate nucleated cell counts. Method: immunoSEQ multiplex PCR; TCRdb's copy keeps in-frame clones and lacks some. V, J and clone size were drawn from that table, and D and trimming were deduced from the DNA. The sample has under 200,000 clones, 80% to 85% seen once. Participants were aged about 18 to 90 years, lived in some 23 US areas, and enrolled virtually. The sequenced sample was PBMCs or T cells enriched from blood (not recorded which). The clonotype comes from a woman aged 55 to 70 who had recovered from COVID-19.

The CDR3 DNA reads as TGCAGCGTTGACCCGACAGGAGACTATGGCTACACCTTC. Its translation is CSVDPTGDYGYTF. The V and J genes are TRBV29-1 and TRBJ1-2, with D possibly matching TRBD1 (6 bases). V shed 3 bases and J shed 3 bases, with 11 bases lying between them. CDR3 length equals 13 residues. Germline V gene lookup returns CDR1 SQVTM and CDR2 ANQGSEA.